Each of the 25 T cell receptor beta chains below was sequenced from the same sample in a study of beta chain features in type 1 diabetes. Of the isolated RNA, all was reverse transcribed, and so the sequenced material was expressed TCRB transcripts. Method: immunoSEQ multiplex PCR; TCRdb's copy keeps in-frame clones and lacks some. Of roughly 300,000 clones in the sample, around 13% were seen once. Sequenced sample: central memory CD4+ T cells from blood. These receptors all come from a man aged 25 to 40 in good health.

The rearrangement links TRBV7-2 to TRBJ2-5, with D possibly matching TRBD2 (5 bases). Trimming cost V 0 bases and J 9 bases, with 11 bases left between them. The CDR3 runs 13 residues. From germline, CDR1 is SGHTA and CDR2 FQGNSA. CDR3 sequence (DNA): TGTGCCAGCAGCTTAGCAGCCTACGGGGCCCAGTACTTC. It is translated as CASSLAAYGAQYF.

This clone was recorded a few times. CDR3 protein: CASSSSGWMDVVHRGRLSTDTQYF. DNA of the CDR3: TGTGCCAGCAGCTCCTCCGGGTGGATGGATGTTGTTCACAGGGGGCGCTTGAGCACAGATACGCAGTATTTT. The chain links TRBV21-1 to TRBJ2-3; the tabulated D call, TRBD1, remains unverified against the DNA. TRBV21-1 is listed as a pseudogene. The CDR3 covers 24 residues.

The V and J genes are TRBV13 and TRBJ1-1, with D unresolved. V gave up 0 bases and J gave up 3 bases, with 8 bases separating them. This CDR3 is built from 14 residues. In germline, CDR1 is PRHDT, CDR2 FYEKMQ (reference sequence). DNA of the CDR3: TGTGCCAGCAGCTTAGGGGGTAGGTACACTGAAGCTTTCTTT. It specifies CASSLGGRYTEAFF.

This chain joins TRBV19 and TRBJ2-4; 8 positions agree with TRBD1. This CDR3 contains 15 residues. V dropped 10 bases and J dropped 4; count of bases not matched to a gene: 12. Germline V gives CDR1 LNHDA, CDR2 SQIVND (reference sequence). CDR3: CATQIGTGSKNIQYF. CDR3 nucleotides: TGTGCCACCCAGATTGGGACAGGATCAAAAAACATTCAGTACTTC.

The gene calls are TRBV7-9 and TRBJ2-3; 9 bases map to TRBD1. CDR1 is SEHNR and CDR2 is FQNEAQ in the germline V gene (reference sequence). J gave up 6 bases and V 5 bases, and 6 bases lay outside the gene matches. The CDR3 sequence is 14 residues long. The CDR3 spells CASSEQGASDTQYF. In DNA form, the CDR3 reads TGTGCCAGCAGCGAACAGGGGGCTTCGGATACGCAGTATTTT. Full variable domain (rest looked up from reference TRBV7-9 and TRBJ2-3): DTGVSQNPRHKITKRGQNVTFRCDPISEHNRLYWYRQTLGQGPEFLTYFQNEAQLEKSRLLSDRFSAERPKGSFSTLEIQRTEQGDSAMYLCASSEQGASDTQYFGPGTRLTVL.

This clone occurred a few times. The chain has TRBV5-4 and TRBJ2-5, with 10 positions matching TRBD2. The CDR3 consists of 14 residues. J gave up 2 bases and V 4 bases, and 2 bases lay outside the gene matches. Germline CDR1 SGHNT, CDR2 YYREEE (reference sequence). The CDR3 here is CASSPGLAQETQYF. CDR3 sequence (DNA): TGTGCCAGCAGCCCGGGACTAGCGCAAGAGACCCAGTACTTC.

This clone has a handful of counts. The gene calls are TRBV5-1 and TRBJ2-2; 7 bases match TRBD1. This CDR3 spans 15 amino acids. J was trimmed by 3 bases and V by 2 bases; bases with no gene match: 4. Germline CDR1 reads SGHRS; CDR2 reads YFSETQ. CDR3 sequence: CASSFWQGDTGELFF. In nucleotides, the CDR3 is TGCGCCAGCAGCTTTTGGCAGGGGGACACCGGGGAGCTGTTTTTT.

This clone was detected only a few times. The chain combines TRBV7-2 with TRBJ2-3, with D perhaps given as TRBD1 or TRBD2 (5 bases each). Germline CDR1 and CDR2: SGHTA and FQGNSA. This CDR3 contains 16 residues. V dropped 5 bases and J dropped 3 bases, with 18 bases sitting between them. CDR3 residues: CASSLYSGPMTDTQYF. DNA of the CDR3: TGTGCCAGCAGCCTGTACTCGGGACCTATGACAGATACGCAGTATTTT. Full variable domain (rest looked up from reference TRBV7-2 and TRBJ2-3): GAGVSQSPSNKVTEKGKDVELRCDPISGHTALYWYRQSLGQGLEFLIYFQGNSAPDKSGLPSDRFSAERTGGSVSTLTIQRTQQEDSAVYLCASSLYSGPMTDTQYFGPGTRLTVL.

The gene calls are TRBV7-2 and TRBJ1-5; tentative D call: TRBD1 (6 bases). Trimming removed 5 bases from V and 4 bases from J, with 15 bases in between. The CDR3 is made up of 15 amino acids. Per germline, CDR1 SGHTA and CDR2 FQGNSA. The CDR3 region is CASSPQGRINQPQHF. The CDR3 DNA follows: TGTGCCAGCAGCCCTCAGGGGCGGATTAATCAGCCCCAGCATTTT. The full variable domain, its missing parts supplied by reference TRBV7-2 and TRBJ1-5, is GAGVSQSPSNKVTEKGKDVELRCDPISGHTALYWYRQSLGQGLEFLIYFQGNSAPDKSGLPSDRFSAERTGGSVSTLTIQRTQQEDSAVYLCASSPQGRINQPQHFGDGTRLSIL.

This clone appeared many times. The chain employs TRBV13 and TRBJ1-4, with D perhaps matching TRBD1 (5 bases). The germline gives CDR1 PRHDT, CDR2 FYEKMQ (reference sequence). V was trimmed by 5 bases and J by 10 bases, leaving 17 bases between them. The CDR3 has 14 residues. The CDR3 nucleotides read TGTGCCAGCAGCCGTCAAAAAGGGGAAAGAAAACTGTTTTTT. Translation: CASSRQKGERKLFF.

This clone was counted between two and nine times. The chain joins TRBV5-1 to TRBJ2-1; 10 nucleotides agree with TRBD2. The V gene end was trimmed by 4 bases and the J gene end by 5 bases; junction bases not matched to a gene: 6. From germline, CDR1 is SGHRS and CDR2 YFSETQ. The CDR3 extends over 15 amino acids. CDR3 sequence (DNA): TGCGCCAGCAGCCTTAGCGGGGGGTCACACAATGAGCAGTTCTTC. Protein sequence: CASSLSGGSHNEQFF.

CDR3 sequence reads: CASSVGGAGGETQYF. The CDR3 coding sequence is TGTGCCAGCAGCGTAGGAGGGGCGGGAGGGGAGACCCAGTACTTC. The chain uses TRBV9 and TRBJ2-5; 9 bases are shared with TRBD2. The length of the CDR3 is 15 residues. The germline gives CDR1 SGDLS, CDR2 YYNGEE. The ends lost 0 bases at V and 5 bases at J; junction bases unmatched: 5.

This rearrangement joins TRBV7-9 to TRBJ2-3, with unresolved D. Germline V gene data show CDR1 as SEHNR and CDR2 as FQNEAQ (reference sequence). CDR3 length equals 16 residues. V was cut by 3 bases and J by 2 bases, with 15 bases left in between. As DNA, the CDR3 is TGTGCCAGCAGCTTCCCGGATCTAGAATCCACAGATACGCAGTATTTT. It specifies CASSFPDLESTDTQYF.

This clone was counted between two and nine times. The CDR3 bases are TGTGCCAGCAGCCAAGAGGCTAGCGGTACCTACAATGAGCAGTTCTTC. Its translation: CASSQEASGTYNEQFF. J is TRBJ2-1 and V is TRBV4-2, with 7 bases identical to TRBD2. The V segment lost 0 bases and the J segment 2 bases; nucleotides outside the gene matches: 4. The germline V gene has CDR1 LGHNA and CDR2 YNFKEQ. This CDR3 comprises 16 residues.

V is TRBV19 and J is TRBJ1-2; a possible D gene is TRBD1 (5 bases). V gave up 7 bases and J gave up 2 bases, with 17 bases separating them. This CDR3 is built from 15 residues. Germline CDR1 is LNHDA and CDR2 is SQIVND (reference sequence). The chain's CDR3 is CASTPGGTRNYGYTF. The DNA for the CDR3 is TGTGCCAGTACCCCCGGAGGGACCCGCAACTATGGCTACACCTTC. The variable domain in full, with the rest retrieved from reference TRBV19 and TRBJ1-2, is DGGITQSPKYLFRKEGQNVTLSCEQNLNHDAMYWYRQDPGQGLRLIYYSQIVNDFQKGDIAEGYSVSREKKESFPLTVTSAQKNPTAFYLCASTPGGTRNYGYTFGSGTRLTVV.

This clone was counted between two and nine times. The chain combines TRBV5-6 with TRBJ2-7; D gene unclear. Looked up from germline, CDR1 is SGHDT and CDR2 is YYEEEE. The CDR3 is 13 amino acids. Trimming cost V 4 bases and J 4 bases, with 12 bases left between them. The chain's CDR3 is CASSPFMGYEQYF. In DNA, the CDR3 is TGTGCCAGCAGCCCCTTCATGGGATACGAGCAGTACTTC.

With regard to this clone: The same CDR3 arises from other DNA sequences in this sample as well. The chain uses TRBV7-2 and TRBJ2-1; perhaps TRBD1 as D (5 bases). The CDR3 runs to 15 residues. V was clipped by 1 base and J by 0 bases, with 7 bases between them. Germline CDR1 SGHTA, CDR2 FQGNSA. The CDR3 loop reads CASSLEGSSYNEQFF. Written as DNA, the CDR3 is TGTGCCAGCAGCTTAGAGGGGTCCTCCTACAATGAGCAGTTCTTC.

This clone came up a few times. The V and J genes are TRBV7-8 and TRBJ1-2; no firm D call. CDR1 is SGHVS and CDR2 is FQNEAQ in the germline V gene. With 5 bases removed from V and 5 bases from J, the gap between germline ends came to 9 bases. The CDR3 totals 12 residues. Here the CDR3 reads CASSRSGYGYTF. The CDR3 bases are TGTGCCAGCAGCCGCAGTGGGTATGGCTACACCTTC.

V and J are TRBV30 and TRBJ2-3; 10 nucleotides agree with TRBD2. This CDR3 is 15 amino acids long. Germline CDR1 reads GTSNPN; CDR2 reads SVGIG (reference sequence). V lost 3 bases and J lost 5; bases outside the gene matches: 8. Here the CDR3 DNA reads TGTGCCTGGAGCCAACTAGCGGGAACTGAAGATACGCAGTATTTT. It yields the protein CAWSQLAGTEDTQYF.

The chain joins TRBV19 to TRBJ2-7; 12 bases are a match to TRBD2. V shed 1 base, J shed 2 bases, and the junction held 0 bases outside the gene matches. The CDR3 sequence is 15 residues long. Germline values: CDR1 LNHDA, CDR2 SQIVND (reference sequence). DNA of the CDR3: TGTGCCAGTAGTATAGGGACTAGCGGGACCTACGAGCAGTACTTC. The encoded protein is CASSIGTSGTYEQYF. The full variable domain, completed using reference TRBV19 and TRBJ2-7, is DGGITQSPKYLFRKEGQNVTLSCEQNLNHDAMYWYRQDPGQGLRLIYYSQIVNDFQKGDIAEGYSVSREKKESFPLTVTSAQKNPTAFYLCASSIGTSGTYEQYFGPGTRLTVT.

This clone was seen more than once but under ten times. This chain links TRBV5-4 with TRBJ1-1, with 8 positions matching TRBD1. Germline V gene sequence: CDR1 SGHNT, CDR2 YYREEE (reference sequence). There are 15 residues in the CDR3. Losses at the gene ends were 3 bases for V and 4 bases for J; bases not matched to a gene: 8. The CDR3 region is CASSSSRQGRTEAFF. The CDR3 nucleotides are TGTGCCAGCAGCTCGTCCCGACAGGGGCGCACTGAAGCTTTCTTT.

This rearrangement joins TRBV6-1 to TRBJ2-1; 8 positions agree with TRBD2. Germline V CDR1 and CDR2: MNHNS, SASEGT. The CDR3 spans 16 residues. The V and J ends lost 2 bases and 6 bases, in that order; junction bases with no gene match: 9. The DNA of the CDR3 is TGTGCCAGCAGTGAAAGAGGACTAGCCATCCTCAATGAGCAGTTCTTC. This codes for CASSERGLAILNEQFF.

This clone has just a few counts. The V call is TRBV7-2, the J call TRBJ2-6; D is unclear. The germline V gene encodes CDR1 SGHTA and CDR2 FQGNSA. Trimming shortened V by 6 bases and J by 0 bases, and 9 bases separated the two germline ends. CDR3 length equals 15 residues. The DNA for the CDR3 is TGTGCCAGCAGTCGCCTACTCTCTGGGGCCAACGTCCTGACTTTC. Translating gives CASSRLLSGANVLTF.

This clone occurred many times. This chain joins TRBV7-2 and TRBJ2-1; TRBD2 agrees at 10 bases. Germline CDR1 reads SGHTA; CDR2 reads FQGNSA. The CDR3 totals 15 residues. After removal of 4 bases from V and 8 bases from J, the junction contained 8 bases not matched to a gene. CDR3 sequence: CASSSSGGPDDEQFF. CDR3 in DNA: TGTGCCAGCAGCTCTAGCGGGGGCCCTGATGATGAGCAGTTCTTC.

This clone was found many times. This rearrangement joins TRBV19 to TRBJ1-2; 8 bases line up with TRBD1. Losses at the gene ends were 6 bases for V and 5 bases for J; bases not matched to a gene: 14. The V gene's germline CDR1 is LNHDA and CDR2 SQIVND (reference sequence). The CDR3 loop spans 16 amino acids. The CDR3 DNA sequence: TGTGCCAGTAGCCCAAACACCCTACAGGGGGGATATGGCTACACCTTC. Protein: CASSPNTLQGGYGYTF.